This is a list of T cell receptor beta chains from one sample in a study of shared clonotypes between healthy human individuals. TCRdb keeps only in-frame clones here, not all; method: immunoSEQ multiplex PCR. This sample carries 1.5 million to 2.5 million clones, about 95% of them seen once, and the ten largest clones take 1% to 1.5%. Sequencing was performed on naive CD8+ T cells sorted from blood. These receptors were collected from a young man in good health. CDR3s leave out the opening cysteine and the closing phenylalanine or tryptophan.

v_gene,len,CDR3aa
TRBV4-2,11,ASSQVADNEQF
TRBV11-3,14,ASSLGPGTGVPEQF
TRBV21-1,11,ASSFRTNEKLF
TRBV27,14,ASSLRSGYQNSPLH
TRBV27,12,ASSLDRLNSPLH
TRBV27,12,ASSPGAGLYGYT
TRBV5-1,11,ASSPDGPYEQY
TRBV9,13,ASSVDRGVNEKLF
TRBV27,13,ASSLLAGGGDTQY
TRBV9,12,ASSPTQMNTEAF
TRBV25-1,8,ASRGGEQF
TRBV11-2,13,ASSLNGNYNSPLH
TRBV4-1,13,ASSQEPDLNTEAF
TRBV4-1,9,ASSQEREAF
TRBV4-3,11,ASSQVSREDYT
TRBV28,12,ASSLFGGTDTQY
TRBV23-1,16,ASSQSTRREQRNSPLH
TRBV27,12,ASRTTGSYNEQF
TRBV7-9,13,ASSLVGAANEKLF
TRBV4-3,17,ASSQESSDRTGPYNEQF
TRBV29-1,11,SVDSTGFYGYT
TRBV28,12,ASSGLANGNEQF
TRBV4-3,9,ASSRGYEQY
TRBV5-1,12,ASSLTGTFYEQY
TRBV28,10,ASSTGYYEQY
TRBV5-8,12,ASNTAGTSYEQY
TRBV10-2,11,ASSLTGGETQY
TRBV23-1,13,ASSLTSGVGETQY
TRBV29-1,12,SVPGPRDTGELF
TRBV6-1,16,ASSEARQGAFGDEKLF
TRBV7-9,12,ASSHPPGGTEAF
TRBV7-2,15,ASSLVHLVEFTDTQY
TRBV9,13,ASSQGQGLLTEAF
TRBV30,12,AWSVDSSGNTIY
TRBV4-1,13,ASSQLQGAFPKLF
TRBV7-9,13,ASGEAATMRNEQF
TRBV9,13,ASSVEDSMNTEAF
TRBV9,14,ASSVGLAGSNNEQF
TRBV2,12,ASSILRVQETQY
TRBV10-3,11,AISEVGNYGYT
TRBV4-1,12,ASSQDTGADTQY
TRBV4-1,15,ASSQDRAGAHVETQY